Listed below are T cell receptor beta chains from one sample, sequenced in a study of vaccination effects on CD4 cells after COVID-19. Which antigens these TCRs recognize remains unknown. The method was immunoSEQ multiplex PCR; TCRdb's version includes in-frame clones alone and lacks a portion of them. The data hold about 66,000 clones, with around 80% observed a single time. The material was CD4+ T cells from PBMCs cultured without peptide, obtained after COVID-19 vaccination. Receptor source: a human donor who received a COVID-19 vaccine. CDR3s include the opening cysteine and the closing phenylalanine or tryptophan. The order of the fields is J gene, V gene, clone size, D gene, CDR3 protein, CDR3 DNA. D genes are given only for firm matches. Clone sizes are given selectively: once, few, many, or a class where the clone is expanded.

j_gene: TRBJ1-1; v_gene: TRBV6-6; abundance: few; d_gene: -; CDR3aa: CASTTTGGTEAFF; CDR3nt: TGTGCCAGCACCACGACAGGCGGGACTGAAGCTTTCTTT
j_gene: TRBJ1-4; v_gene: TRBV2; abundance: -; d_gene: -; CDR3aa: CASRGQSEKLFF; CDR3nt: TGTGCCAGTCGGGGTCAAAGTGAAAAACTGTTTTTT
j_gene: TRBJ1-6; v_gene: TRBV19; abundance: few; d_gene: -; CDR3aa: CASSVTGSYNSPLHF; CDR3nt: TGTGCCAGTAGTGTGACAGGCTCCTATAATTCACCCCTCCACTTT
j_gene: TRBJ1-4; v_gene: TRBV6-5; abundance: -; d_gene: -; CDR3aa: CASSATATNEKLFF; CDR3nt: TGTGCCAGCAGCGCGACAGCAACTAATGAAAAACTGTTTTTT
j_gene: TRBJ1-2; v_gene: TRBV11-2; abundance: -; d_gene: -; CDR3aa: CASSLGGAGNYGYTF; CDR3nt: TGTGCCAGCAGCTTAGGAGGCGCGGGGAACTATGGCTACACCTTC
j_gene: TRBJ2-3; v_gene: TRBV3-1/TRBV3-2; abundance: -; d_gene: -; CDR3aa: CASSLRSIPDTQYF; CDR3nt: TGTGCCAGCAGCCTCCGGAGTATCCCAGATACGCAGTATTTT
j_gene: TRBJ2-1; v_gene: TRBV30; abundance: -; d_gene: TRBD2; CDR3aa: CAWIGLAGGNEQFF; CDR3nt: TGTGCCTGGATAGGTCTAGCGGGGGGCAATGAGCAGTTCTTC
j_gene: TRBJ1-1; v_gene: TRBV7-9; abundance: few; d_gene: TRBD1; CDR3aa: CASSLDWGQGAGTEAFF; CDR3nt: TGTGCCAGCAGCTTAGATTGGGGACAGGGGGCTGGCACTGAAGCTTTCTTT
j_gene: TRBJ1-4; v_gene: TRBV6-1; abundance: -; d_gene: TRBD1; CDR3aa: CASSELYGRGAGGVYEKLFF; CDR3nt: TGTGCCAGCAGTGAATTATATGGACGAGGGGCAGGGGGCGTTTATGAAAAACTGTTTTTT
j_gene: TRBJ2-1; v_gene: TRBV19; abundance: -; d_gene: TRBD1; CDR3aa: CASSILDRDNNEQFF; CDR3nt: TGTGCCAGTAGTATACTGGACAGGGACAACAATGAGCAGTTCTTC
j_gene: TRBJ1-2; v_gene: TRBV18; abundance: -; d_gene: -; CDR3aa: CASSPQGTDGYTF; CDR3nt: TGTGCCAGCTCACCACAGGGGACGGATGGCTACACCTTC
j_gene: TRBJ1-2; v_gene: TRBV6-5; abundance: -; d_gene: -; CDR3aa: CASSYKGVGEGYTF; CDR3nt: TGTGCCAGCAGTTACAAGGGCGTGGGGGAGGGCTACACCTTC
j_gene: TRBJ2-1; v_gene: TRBV2; abundance: -; d_gene: -; CDR3aa: CASGRGPVGEQFF; CDR3nt: TGTGCCAGCGGGAGAGGGCCCGTAGGGGAGCAGTTCTTC
j_gene: TRBJ1-2; v_gene: TRBV15; abundance: -; d_gene: -; CDR3aa: CATDRDKNYGYTF; CDR3nt: TGTGCCACCGACCGGGACAAGAACTATGGCTACACCTTC
j_gene: TRBJ1-6; v_gene: TRBV11-2; abundance: -; d_gene: TRBD1; CDR3aa: CASTVPAGQRSSPLHF; CDR3nt: TGTGCCAGCACCGTTCCCGCGGGACAGCGAAGTTCACCCCTCCACTTT
j_gene: TRBJ2-5; v_gene: TRBV9; abundance: -; d_gene: TRBD2; CDR3aa: CASSTIGTSGVETQYF; CDR3nt: TGTGCCAGCAGCACGATTGGGACTAGCGGGGTGGAGACCCAGTACTTC
j_gene: TRBJ2-1; v_gene: TRBV2; abundance: -; d_gene: TRBD2; CDR3aa: CANSGLAGGYNEQFF; CDR3nt: TGTGCCAACTCAGGACTAGCGGGGGGCTACAATGAGCAGTTCTTC
j_gene: TRBJ1-2; v_gene: TRBV28; abundance: -; d_gene: -; CDR3aa: CASSLGSRADYGYTF; CDR3nt: TGTGCCAGCAGTTTAGGGTCCAGGGCTGACTATGGCTACACCTTC
j_gene: TRBJ1-2; v_gene: TRBV5-6; abundance: -; d_gene: -; CDR3aa: CASSRKAGEGYTF; CDR3nt: TGTGCCAGCAGCCGCAAGGCCGGGGAAGGCTACACCTTC
j_gene: TRBJ2-4; v_gene: TRBV6-1; abundance: -; d_gene: -; CDR3aa: CASSDGAKNIQYF; CDR3nt: TGTGCCAGCAGTGACGGAGCCAAAAACATTCAGTACTTC
j_gene: TRBJ1-3; v_gene: TRBV28; abundance: -; d_gene: -; CDR3aa: CASSEQGSGNTIYF; CDR3nt: TGTGCCAGCAGTGAGCAGGGTAGTGGAAACACCATATATTTT
j_gene: TRBJ1-6; v_gene: TRBV9; abundance: once; d_gene: TRBD1; CDR3aa: CASSVDRAADNSPLHF; CDR3nt: TGTGCCAGCAGCGTGGACAGGGCGGCAGATAATTCACCCCTCCACTTT
j_gene: TRBJ2-5; v_gene: TRBV5-4; abundance: -; d_gene: TRBD1; CDR3aa: CASSPDRGGETQYF; CDR3nt: TGTGCCAGCAGCCCGGACAGGGGAGGGGAGACCCAGTACTTC
j_gene: TRBJ2-2; v_gene: TRBV2; abundance: once; d_gene: TRBD1; CDR3aa: CASRSGGQFTGELFF; CDR3nt: TGTGCCAGCAGATCAGGGGGACAGTTCACCGGGGAGCTGTTTTTT
j_gene: TRBJ1-5; v_gene: TRBV3-1/TRBV3-2; abundance: -; d_gene: -; CDR3aa: CASSQDIGSGTQPQHF; CDR3nt: TGTGCCAGCAGCCAAGATATTGGGTCGGGGACACAGCCCCAGCATTTT
j_gene: TRBJ2-1; v_gene: TRBV5-1; abundance: -; d_gene: TRBD1; CDR3aa: CASSSMTGTGEFF; CDR3nt: TGCGCCAGCAGCTCGATGACCGGGACAGGGGAGTTCTTC
j_gene: TRBJ1-1; v_gene: TRBV5-5; abundance: few; d_gene: -; CDR3aa: CASSFQGNTEAFF; CDR3nt: TGTGCCAGCAGCTTCCAGGGGAACACTGAAGCTTTCTTT
j_gene: TRBJ2-3; v_gene: TRBV11-2; abundance: -; d_gene: TRBD2; CDR3aa: CASSLLSGGGTDTQYF; CDR3nt: TGTGCCAGCAGCCTCCTGAGCGGGGGCGGCACAGATACGCAGTATTTT
j_gene: TRBJ2-1; v_gene: TRBV27; abundance: -; d_gene: TRBD2; CDR3aa: CASSLTYPSGDSYNEQFF; CDR3nt: TGTGCCAGCAGCCTAACTTACCCTAGCGGGGACTCCTACAATGAGCAGTTCTTC
j_gene: TRBJ2-2; v_gene: TRBV19; abundance: -; d_gene: -; CDR3aa: CASIPPGRQHTGELFF; CDR3nt: TGTGCCAGTATCCCCCCCGGGCGTCAACACACCGGGGAGCTGTTTTTT
j_gene: TRBJ2-5; v_gene: TRBV7-2; abundance: -; d_gene: TRBD1; CDR3aa: CASSLTGTGTRETQYF; CDR3nt: TGTGCCAGCAGCTTAACCGGGACAGGGACCCGAGAGACCCAGTACTTC
j_gene: TRBJ2-2; v_gene: TRBV9; abundance: -; d_gene: -; CDR3aa: CASSATGQVFTGELFF; CDR3nt: TGTGCCAGCAGCGCCACAGGACAAGTCTTCACCGGGGAGCTGTTTTTT
j_gene: TRBJ1-2; v_gene: TRBV6-4; abundance: -; d_gene: -; CDR3aa: CASSDSGIRGYTF; CDR3nt: TGTGCCAGCAGTGATTCAGGGATCCGTGGCTACACCTTC
j_gene: TRBJ1-6; v_gene: TRBV30; abundance: -; d_gene: -; CDR3aa: CAWSSGDVWDSPLHF; CDR3nt: TGTGCCTGGAGTTCCGGGGACGTCTGGGATTCACCCCTCCACTTT
j_gene: TRBJ2-3; v_gene: TRBV5-1; abundance: few; d_gene: TRBD1; CDR3aa: CASSPRQGLDTQYF; CDR3nt: TGCGCCAGCAGCCCGAGACAGGGCTTAGATACGCAGTATTTT
j_gene: TRBJ1-5; v_gene: TRBV6-1; abundance: once; d_gene: -; CDR3aa: CASSDYINSNQPQHF; CDR3nt: TGTGCCAGCAGTGATTACATTAATAGCAATCAGCCCCAGCATTTT
j_gene: TRBJ2-5; v_gene: TRBV6-5; abundance: -; d_gene: TRBD2; CDR3aa: CASSYSWRGSQETQYF; CDR3nt: TGTGCCAGCAGTTACTCGTGGCGGGGGTCACAAGAGACCCAGTACTTC
j_gene: TRBJ1-2; v_gene: TRBV10-1; abundance: -; d_gene: TRBD1; CDR3aa: CASTLLRTGDYGYTF; CDR3nt: TGCGCCAGCACCCTACTCCGGACAGGGGACTATGGCTACACCTTC
j_gene: TRBJ1-1; v_gene: TRBV7-3; abundance: few; d_gene: -; CDR3aa: CASSLTALANTEAFF; CDR3nt: TGTGCCAGCAGCTTGACAGCGCTAGCGAACACTGAAGCTTTCTTT
j_gene: TRBJ1-1; v_gene: TRBV5-1; abundance: -; d_gene: -; CDR3aa: CASSLANTGDTEAFF; CDR3nt: TGCGCCAGCAGCTTGGCCAACACGGGCGACACTGAAGCTTTCTTT
j_gene: TRBJ2-3; v_gene: TRBV18; abundance: -; d_gene: -; CDR3aa: CASSPPVTDTQYF; CDR3nt: TGTGCCAGCTCACCACCGGTTACAGATACGCAGTATTTT